This TCR beta chain was captured in a study of blood T cell repertoires in COVID-19. Overall study context: Sites in the United States, Italy and Spain provided acute and convalescent COVID-19 samples. The cDNA or gDNA used as material had been derived from T cells, B-cell-depleted T cells, or PBMCs.

Profiling relied on immunoSEQ multiplex PCR, and the TCRdb table lists in-frame clones only, not all of them. Of hundreds of thousands of clones in the sample, 80% to 90% are singletons; the top ten hold less than 0.95%. Germline lookup yields CDR1 SGHRS and CDR2 YFSETQ. V lost 0 bases to trimming and J lost 4 bases, with 10 bases between them. This CDR3 comprises 14 residues. The receptor was isolated from a man between 18 and 29 years old with COVID-19, enrolled during active disease. V usage is TRBV5-1 and J usage is TRBJ1-2, with D perhaps TRBD1 (6 bases). Sequencing was done on a sample of peripheral blood. In DNA, the CDR3 is TGCGCCAGCAGCTTGGGTCAGGGGATCTATGGCTACACCTTC. Protein product: CASSLGQGIYGYTF.